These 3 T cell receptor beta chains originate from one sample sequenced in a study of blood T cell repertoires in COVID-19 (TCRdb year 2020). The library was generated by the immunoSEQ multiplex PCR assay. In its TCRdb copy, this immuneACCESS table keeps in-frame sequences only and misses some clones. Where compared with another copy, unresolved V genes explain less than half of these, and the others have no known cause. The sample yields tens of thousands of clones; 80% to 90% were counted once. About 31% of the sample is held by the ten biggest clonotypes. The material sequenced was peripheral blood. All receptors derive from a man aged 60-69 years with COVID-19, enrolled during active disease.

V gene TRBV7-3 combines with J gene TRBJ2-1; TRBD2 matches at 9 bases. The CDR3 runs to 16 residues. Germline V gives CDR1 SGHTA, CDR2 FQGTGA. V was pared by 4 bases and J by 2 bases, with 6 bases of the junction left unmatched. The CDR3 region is CASSSDSGSAYNEQFF. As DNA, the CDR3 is TGTGCCAGCAGCTCGGATAGCGGGAGCGCCTACAATGAGCAGTTCTTC.

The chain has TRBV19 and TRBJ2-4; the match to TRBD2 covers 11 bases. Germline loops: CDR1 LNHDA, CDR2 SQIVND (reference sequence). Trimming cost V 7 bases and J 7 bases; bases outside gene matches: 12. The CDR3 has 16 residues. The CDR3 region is CASTSGTSGRGNIQYF. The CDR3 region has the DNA TGTGCCAGTACCTCCGGGACTAGCGGCCGCGGTAACATTCAGTACTTC.

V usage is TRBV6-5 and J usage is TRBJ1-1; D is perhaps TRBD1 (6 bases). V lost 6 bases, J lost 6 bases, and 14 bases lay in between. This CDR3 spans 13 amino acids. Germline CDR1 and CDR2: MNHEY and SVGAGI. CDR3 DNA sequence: TGTGCCAGCAGCCCCGGGACAATCGCTGAAGCTTTCTTT. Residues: CASSPGTIAEAFF.